One and the same sample provided the 3 T cell receptor beta chains below, sequenced in a study of long-term antiretroviral therapy in people with HIV. A v3.0 immunoSEQ assay was performed at survey level. The assay was immunoSEQ multiplex PCR, and TCRdb's table has in-frame clones only and misses some. The sample carries around 24,000 clones, roughly four fifths recorded once. The source material was unsorted PBMCs, sampled 0.4 years after starting antiretroviral therapy. The receptors shown here come from a man aged 50 to 59 with HIV.

This clone was seen a single time. The genes are TRBV14 and TRBJ2-5; the match to TRBD1 covers 9 bases. Trimming cost V 5 bases and J 5 bases; bases outside gene matches: 9. Germline V CDR1 and CDR2: SGHDN, FVKESK. CDR3 length equals 15 residues. This chain's CDR3 is CASSFRDRVSETQYF. The CDR3 DNA is TGTGCCAGCAGCTTCCGGGACAGGGTTAGTGAGACCCAGTACTTC.

The rearrangement uses TRBV9 and TRBJ2-1, with D perhaps being TRBD1 or TRBD2 (5 bases each). Trimming pared 4 bases from V and 7 bases from J, leaving 12 bases between. The CDR3 runs 13 residues. Per the germline V gene, CDR1 is SGDLS and CDR2 is YYNGEE. The CDR3 loop is CASSIEGFNEQFF. The CDR3 bases are TGTGCCAGCAGCATAGAGGGGTTTAATGAGCAGTTCTTC.

V is TRBV6-1 and J is TRBJ1-1; D is unresolved. V shed 4 bases and J shed 7 bases, with 10 bases lying between them. Germline CDR1 MNHNS, CDR2 SASEGT. The CDR3 length is 12 residues. CDR3 residues: CASSGQNLEAFF. The CDR3, as DNA: TGTGCCAGCAGTGGACAAAACCTTGAAGCTTTCTTT.